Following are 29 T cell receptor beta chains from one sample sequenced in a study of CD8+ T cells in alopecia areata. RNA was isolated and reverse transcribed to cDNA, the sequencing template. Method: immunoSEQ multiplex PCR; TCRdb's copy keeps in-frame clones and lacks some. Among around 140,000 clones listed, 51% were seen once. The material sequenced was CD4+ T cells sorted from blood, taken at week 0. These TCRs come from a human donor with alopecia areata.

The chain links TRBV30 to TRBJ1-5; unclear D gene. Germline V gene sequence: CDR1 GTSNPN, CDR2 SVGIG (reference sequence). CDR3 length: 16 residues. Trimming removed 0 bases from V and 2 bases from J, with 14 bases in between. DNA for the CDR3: TGTGCCTGGAGTGTACCTCGTCCCGGGGGCAATCAGCCCCAGCATTTT. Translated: CAWSVPRPGGNQPQHF.

This CDR3 is CATSFRTSGRDEQFF. In DNA, the CDR3 is TGTGCCACCAGTTTCAGGACTAGCGGGAGGGATGAGCAGTTCTTC. The chain couples TRBV15 to TRBJ2-1, with TRBD2 matching 15 bases. CDR1 is LNHNV and CDR2 is YYDKDF in the germline V gene (reference sequence). The CDR3 runs 15 residues. Trimming took 6 bases from V and 8 from J; bases not matched to a gene: 5.

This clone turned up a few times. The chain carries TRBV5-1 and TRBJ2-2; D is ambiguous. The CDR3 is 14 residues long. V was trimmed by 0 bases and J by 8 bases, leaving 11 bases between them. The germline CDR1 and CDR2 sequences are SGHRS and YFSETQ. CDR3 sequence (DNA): TGCGCCAGCAGCTTGGCTGTTCCTACTGGGGAGCTGTTTTTT. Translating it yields CASSLAVPTGELFF.

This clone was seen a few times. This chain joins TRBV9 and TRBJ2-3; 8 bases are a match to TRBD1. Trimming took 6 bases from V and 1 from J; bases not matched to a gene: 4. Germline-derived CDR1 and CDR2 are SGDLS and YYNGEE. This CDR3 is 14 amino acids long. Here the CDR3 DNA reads TGTGCCAGCAACGTGGGACAGGGCACAGATACGCAGTATTTT. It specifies CASNVGQGTDTQYF. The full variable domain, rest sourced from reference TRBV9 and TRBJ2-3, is DSGVTQTPKHLITATGQRVTLRCSPRSGDLSVYWYQQSLDQGLQFLIQYYNGEERAKGNILERFSAQQFPDLHSELNLSSLELGDSALYFCASNVGQGTDTQYFGPGTRLTVL.

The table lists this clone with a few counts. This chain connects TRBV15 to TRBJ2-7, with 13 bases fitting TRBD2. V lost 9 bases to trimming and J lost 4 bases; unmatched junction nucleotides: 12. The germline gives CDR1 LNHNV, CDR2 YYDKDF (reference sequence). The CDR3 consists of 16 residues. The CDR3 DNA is TGTGCCACTTACACACACTGGACTAGCGGGAGTTACGAGCAGTACTTC. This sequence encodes CATYTHWTSGSYEQYF. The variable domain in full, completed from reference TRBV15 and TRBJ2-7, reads DAMVIQNPRYQVTQFGKPVTLSCSQTLNHNVMYWYQQKSSQAPKLLFHYYDKDFNNEADTPDNFQSRRPNTSFCFLDIRSPGLGDTAMYLCATYTHWTSGSYEQYFGPGTRLTVT.

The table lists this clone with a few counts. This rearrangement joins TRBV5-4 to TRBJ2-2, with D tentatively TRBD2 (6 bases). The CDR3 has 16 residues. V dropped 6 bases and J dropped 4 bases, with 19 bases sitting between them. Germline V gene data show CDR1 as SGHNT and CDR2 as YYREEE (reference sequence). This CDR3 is CASTNGERRVTGELFF. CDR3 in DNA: TGTGCCAGCACCAACGGGGAGCGGAGGGTCACCGGGGAGCTGTTTTTT. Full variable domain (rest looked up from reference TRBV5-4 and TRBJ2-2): ETGVTQSPTHLIKTRGQQVTLRCSSQSGHNTVSWYQQALGQGPQFIFQYYREEENGRGNFPPRFSGLQFPNYSSELNVNALELDDSALYLCASTNGERRVTGELFFGEGSRLTVL.

CDR3 region: CASSGDRGVAFF. The CDR3 DNA sequence: TGCGCCAGCAGCGGTGACAGGGGGGTCGCTTTCTTT. This chain connects TRBV5-1 to TRBJ1-1; TRBD1 agrees at 9 bases. Germline V lookup: CDR1 SGHRS, CDR2 YFSETQ. The CDR3 runs to 12 residues. The V and J ends lost 4 bases and 11 bases, in that order; junction bases with no gene match: 6. Combining the CDR3 with reference TRBV5-1 and TRBJ1-1 gives the whole variable domain KAGVTQTPRYLIKTRGQQVTLSCSPISGHRSVSWYQQTPGQGLQFLFEYFSETQRNKGNFPGRFSGRQFSNSRSEMNVSTLELGDSALYLCASSGDRGVAFFGQGTRLTVV.

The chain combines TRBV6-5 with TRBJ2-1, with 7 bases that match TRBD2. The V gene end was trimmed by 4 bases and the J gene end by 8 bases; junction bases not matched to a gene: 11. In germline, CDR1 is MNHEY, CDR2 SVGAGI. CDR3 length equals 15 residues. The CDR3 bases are TGTGCCAGCAGTTTGACTAGCAGGGCGGGTTATGAGCAGTTCTTC. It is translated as CASSLTSRAGYEQFF.

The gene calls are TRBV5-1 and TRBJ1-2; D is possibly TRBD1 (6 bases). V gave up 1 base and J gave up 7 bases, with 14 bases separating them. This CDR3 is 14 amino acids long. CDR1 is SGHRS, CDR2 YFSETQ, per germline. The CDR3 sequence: CASSLFSGDAGYTF. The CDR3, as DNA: TGCGCCAGCAGCTTGTTTTCAGGGGATGCTGGCTACACCTTC.

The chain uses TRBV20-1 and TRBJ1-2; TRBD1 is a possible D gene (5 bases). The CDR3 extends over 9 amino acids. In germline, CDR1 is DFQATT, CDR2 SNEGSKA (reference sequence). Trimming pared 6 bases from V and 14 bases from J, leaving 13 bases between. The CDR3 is CSARQGGTF. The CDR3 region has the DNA TGCAGTGCGCGGCAGGGTGGTACCTTC.

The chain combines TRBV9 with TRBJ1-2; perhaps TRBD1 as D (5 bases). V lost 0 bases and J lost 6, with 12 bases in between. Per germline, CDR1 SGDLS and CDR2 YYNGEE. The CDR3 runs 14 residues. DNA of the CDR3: TGTGCCAGCAGCGTAGGGGGCAGGGAGGATGGCTACACCTTC. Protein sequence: CASSVGGREDGYTF.

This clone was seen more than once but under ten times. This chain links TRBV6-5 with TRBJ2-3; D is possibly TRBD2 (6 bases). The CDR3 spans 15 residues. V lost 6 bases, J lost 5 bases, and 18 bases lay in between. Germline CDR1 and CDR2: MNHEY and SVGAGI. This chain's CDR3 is CASRALRAGGDTQYF. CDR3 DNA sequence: TGTGCCAGCAGGGCCCTGAGGGCCGGGGGAGATACGCAGTATTTT.

DNA of the CDR3: TGCGCCAGCAGCCAGGGTTCCGGGACTAGCAGCTACGAGCAGTACTTC. As protein: CASSQGSGTSSYEQYF. V gene TRBV4-1 combines with J gene TRBJ2-7, with 9 bases matching TRBD2. Germline trimming cut 3 bases from V and 3 bases from J; bases unmatched to any gene: 9. The V gene's germline CDR1 is MGHRA and CDR2 YSYEKL. The CDR3 contains 16 residues.

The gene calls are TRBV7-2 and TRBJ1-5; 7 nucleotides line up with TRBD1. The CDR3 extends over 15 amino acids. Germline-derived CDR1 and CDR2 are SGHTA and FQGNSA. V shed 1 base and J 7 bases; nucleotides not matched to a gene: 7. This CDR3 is CASSLGGTGVQPQHF. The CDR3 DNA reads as TGTGCCAGCAGCTTAGGGGGTACAGGGGTCCAGCCCCAGCATTTT.

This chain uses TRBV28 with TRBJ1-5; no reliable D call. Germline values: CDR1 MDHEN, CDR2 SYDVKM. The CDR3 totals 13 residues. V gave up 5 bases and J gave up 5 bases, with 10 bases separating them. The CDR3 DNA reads TGTGCCAGCAGTCCCCCCCGCGATCAGCCCCAGCATTTT. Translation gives CASSPPRDQPQHF.

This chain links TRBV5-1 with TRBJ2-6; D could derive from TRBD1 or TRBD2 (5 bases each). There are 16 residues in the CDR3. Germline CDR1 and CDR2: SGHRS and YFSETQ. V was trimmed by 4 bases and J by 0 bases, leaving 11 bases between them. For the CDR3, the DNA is TGCGCCAGCAGCATGGGGACGAGCTCTGGGGCCAACGTCCTGACTTTC. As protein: CASSMGTSSGANVLTF.

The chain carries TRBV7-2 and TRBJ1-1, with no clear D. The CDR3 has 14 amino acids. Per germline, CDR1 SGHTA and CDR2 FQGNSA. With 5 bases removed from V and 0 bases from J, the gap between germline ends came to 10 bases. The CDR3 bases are TGTGCCAGCAGCCCCAGTGGAATGAACACTGAAGCTTTCTTT. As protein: CASSPSGMNTEAFF.

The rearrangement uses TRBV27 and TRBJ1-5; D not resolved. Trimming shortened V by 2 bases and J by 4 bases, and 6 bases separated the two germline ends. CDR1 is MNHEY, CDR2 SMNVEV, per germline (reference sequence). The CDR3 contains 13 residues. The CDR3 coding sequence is TGTGCCAGCAGTTTAGAAAGAAATCAGCCCCAGCATTTT. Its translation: CASSLERNQPQHF.

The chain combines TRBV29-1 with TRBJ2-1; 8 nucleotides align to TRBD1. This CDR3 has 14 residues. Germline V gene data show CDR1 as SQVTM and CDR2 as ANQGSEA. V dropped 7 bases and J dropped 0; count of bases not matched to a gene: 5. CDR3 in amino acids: CSARDRGSYNEQFF. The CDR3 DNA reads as TGCAGCGCCAGAGACAGGGGCTCCTACAATGAGCAGTTCTTC.

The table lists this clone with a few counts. The CDR3 DNA is TGTGCCAGCAGCTCCGGACGGGACCTTGGGAACGAGCAGTACTTC. It encodes CASSSGRDLGNEQYF. The V and J genes are TRBV7-9 and TRBJ2-7; D possibly uses TRBD1 or TRBD2 (5 bases each). CDR3 length equals 15 residues. Germline-derived CDR1 and CDR2 are SEHNR and FQNEAQ (reference sequence). V lost 4 bases and J 5 bases, leaving 18 bases between the germline ends.

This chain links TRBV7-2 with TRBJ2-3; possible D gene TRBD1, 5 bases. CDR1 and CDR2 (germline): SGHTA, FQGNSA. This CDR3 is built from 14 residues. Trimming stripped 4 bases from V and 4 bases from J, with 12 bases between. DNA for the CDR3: TGTGCCAGCAGCTCAAGGGGCCCGCCAGATACGCAGTATTTT. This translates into CASSSRGPPDTQYF.

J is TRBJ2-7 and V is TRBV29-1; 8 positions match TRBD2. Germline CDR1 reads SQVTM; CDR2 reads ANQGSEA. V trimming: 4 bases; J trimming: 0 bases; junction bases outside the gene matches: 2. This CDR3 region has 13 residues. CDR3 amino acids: CSVGGRSSYEQYF. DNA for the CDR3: TGCAGCGTTGGCGGGAGGAGCTCCTACGAGCAGTACTTC.

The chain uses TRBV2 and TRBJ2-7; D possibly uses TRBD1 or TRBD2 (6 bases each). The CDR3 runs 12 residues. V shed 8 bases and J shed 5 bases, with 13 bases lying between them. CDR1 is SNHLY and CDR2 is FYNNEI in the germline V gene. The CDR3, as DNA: TGTGCCAGCCGACGGGGGCGCGACGAGCAGTACTTC. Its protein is CASRRGRDEQYF. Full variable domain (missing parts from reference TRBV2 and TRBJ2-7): EPEVTQTPSHQVTQMGQEVILRCVPISNHLYFYWYRQILGQKVEFLVSFYNNEISEKSEIFDDQFSVERPDGSNFTLKIRSTKLEDSAMYFCASRRGRDEQYFGPGTRLTVT.

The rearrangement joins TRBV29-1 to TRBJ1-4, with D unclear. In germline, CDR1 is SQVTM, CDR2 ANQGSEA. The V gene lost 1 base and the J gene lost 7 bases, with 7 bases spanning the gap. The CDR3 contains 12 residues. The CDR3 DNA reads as TGCAGCGTTGAAGGGGGTGGTGAAAAACTGTTTTTT. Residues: CSVEGGGEKLFF.

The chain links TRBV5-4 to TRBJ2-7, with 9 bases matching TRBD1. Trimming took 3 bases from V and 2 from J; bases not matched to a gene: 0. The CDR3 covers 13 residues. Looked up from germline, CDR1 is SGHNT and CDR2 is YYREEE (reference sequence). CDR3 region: CASSWTGAYEQYF. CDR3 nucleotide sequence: TGTGCCAGCAGCTGGACAGGGGCCTACGAGCAGTACTTC.

CDR3 DNA sequence: TGTGCCAGCAGTGGGTTCGGGCCCCCCTACGAGCAGTACTTC. Translation gives CASSGFGPPYEQYF. The chain has TRBV25-1 and TRBJ2-7; D remains unclear. Germline loops: CDR1 MGHDK, CDR2 SYGVNS. The CDR3 covers 14 residues. Between the trimmed V and J ends, which lost 4 bases and 2 bases, there was a span of 12 bases.

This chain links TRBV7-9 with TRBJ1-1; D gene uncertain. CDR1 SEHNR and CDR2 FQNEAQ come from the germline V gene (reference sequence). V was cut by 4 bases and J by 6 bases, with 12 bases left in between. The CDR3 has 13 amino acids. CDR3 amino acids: CASSSRWRAEAFF. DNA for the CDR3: TGTGCCAGCAGCTCCCGGTGGAGGGCTGAAGCTTTCTTT.

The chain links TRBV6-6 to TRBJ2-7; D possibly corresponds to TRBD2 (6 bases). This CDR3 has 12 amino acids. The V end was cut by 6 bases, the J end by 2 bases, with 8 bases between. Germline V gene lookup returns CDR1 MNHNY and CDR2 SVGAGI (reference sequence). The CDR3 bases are TGTGCCAGCAGCCGCGGGGCCTACGAGCAGTACTTC. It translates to CASSRGAYEQYF.

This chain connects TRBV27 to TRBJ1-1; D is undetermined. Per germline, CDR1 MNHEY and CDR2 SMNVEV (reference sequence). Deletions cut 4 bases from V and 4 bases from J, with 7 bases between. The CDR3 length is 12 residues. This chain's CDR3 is CASSSGFTEAFF. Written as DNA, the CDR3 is TGTGCCAGCAGTTCGGGTTTCACTGAAGCTTTCTTT.